This is a list of T cell receptor beta chains from one sample in a study of graft-versus-host responses after intestinal transplantation. Libraries were prepared by immunoSEQ multiplex PCR; TCRdb keeps only in-frame clonotypes and omits some of them. The top ten hold roughly 4% of the sample, which has under 50,000 clones, over 85% seen once. The sample was PBMCs, taken 700 to 750 days after intestinal transplantation. The origin of the receptors is a human patient who received an intestinal transplant, so some T cells may come from the graft donor. CDR3s include the opening cysteine and the closing phenylalanine or tryptophan. The order of the fields is D gene, V gene, J gene, clone size, CDR3 DNA, CDR3 protein. A D gene is named only where the DNA matches it firmly. Clone size, where shown, is once, few, many, or a class for clones that have expanded.

d_gene: .
v_gene: TRBV7-6
j_gene: TRBJ1-5
abundance: .
CDR3nt: TGTGCCAGCAGCTTAGAGACACGGACGGATAATCAGCCCCAGCATTTT
CDR3aa: CASSLETRTDNQPQHF

d_gene: .
v_gene: TRBV6-4
j_gene: TRBJ2-7
abundance: once
CDR3nt: TGTGCCAGCGGGGGACTTGCTTACGAGCAGTACTTC
CDR3aa: CASGGLAYEQYF

d_gene: TRBD2
v_gene: TRBV19
j_gene: TRBJ2-5
abundance: once
CDR3nt: TGTGCCAGTAGCCCCCGACCGGGACTAGCGGGAGTCGCGAACCAAGAGACCCAGTACTTC
CDR3aa: CASSPRPGLAGVANQETQYF

d_gene: .
v_gene: TRBV7-2
j_gene: TRBJ1-2
abundance: .
CDR3nt: TGTGCCAGCAGCCAAGGACAGCAATACACCTTC
CDR3aa: CASSQGQQYTF

d_gene: .
v_gene: TRBV7-9
j_gene: TRBJ2-7
abundance: .
CDR3nt: TGTGCCAGCAGCTTAGATTTTGGCGAGCAGTACTTC
CDR3aa: CASSLDFGEQYF

d_gene: .
v_gene: TRBV10-1
j_gene: TRBJ2-1
abundance: .
CDR3nt: TGCGCCAGCAGGAATAATTACAATGAGCAGTTCTTC
CDR3aa: CASRNNYNEQFF

d_gene: .
v_gene: TRBV7-3
j_gene: TRBJ2-6
abundance: .
CDR3nt: TGTGCCAGCAGCTTAATTGCCGACTCTGGGGCCAACGTCCTGACTTTC
CDR3aa: CASSLIADSGANVLTF

d_gene: .
v_gene: TRBV6-1
j_gene: TRBJ2-6
abundance: .
CDR3nt: TGTGCCACCTGTAGGGTTCCCTCTGGGGCCAACGTCCTGACTTTC
CDR3aa: CATCRVPSGANVLTF

d_gene: .
v_gene: TRBV29-1
j_gene: TRBJ2-2
abundance: .
CDR3nt: TGCAGCGTGAGAGGGCGGGCCTCGAACACCGGGGAGCTGTTTTTT
CDR3aa: CSVRGRASNTGELFF

d_gene: .
v_gene: TRBV5-1
j_gene: TRBJ2-5
abundance: once
CDR3nt: TGCGCCAGCAGCCCTGGTTGGGGGCGCAGTATGGAGACCCAGTACTTC
CDR3aa: CASSPGWGRSMETQYF

d_gene: .
v_gene: TRBV15
j_gene: TRBJ1-1
abundance: .
CDR3nt: TGTGCCACCAGCAGAGATCGGGAGCAAAACAATGAAGCTTTCTTT
CDR3aa: CATSRDREQNNEAFF

d_gene: .
v_gene: TRBV15
j_gene: TRBJ2-5
abundance: .
CDR3nt: TGTGCCACCAGCAGAGTGAAAGGGGAGCAGTACTTC
CDR3aa: CATSRVKGEQYF

d_gene: .
v_gene: TRBV30
j_gene: TRBJ2-3
abundance: .
CDR3nt: TGTGCCTGGAGGCCCGGACAGTTGACAGATACGCAGTATTTT
CDR3aa: CAWRPGQLTDTQYF

d_gene: .
v_gene: TRBV2
j_gene: TRBJ2-5
abundance: .
CDR3nt: TGTGCCAGCCTAGGGCCCCGCGTAGCCCAGTACTTC
CDR3aa: CASLGPRVAQYF

d_gene: .
v_gene: TRBV11-1
j_gene: TRBJ1-6
abundance: once
CDR3nt: TGTGCCAGCAGCTCTGAGGGGGAGCTGGCTACACCCCTCCACTTT
CDR3aa: CASSSEGELATPLHF

d_gene: .
v_gene: TRBV7-6
j_gene: TRBJ2-1
abundance: once
CDR3nt: TGTGCCAGCAGCTTAAGCCCCGGGACGGCCTACAATGAGCAGTTCTTC
CDR3aa: CASSLSPGTAYNEQFF

d_gene: .
v_gene: TRBV11-2
j_gene: TRBJ1-1
abundance: .
CDR3nt: TGTGCCAGCAGCTTTCAGGGTAACACTGAAGCTTTCTTT
CDR3aa: CASSFQGNTEAFF

d_gene: TRBD2
v_gene: TRBV4-1
j_gene: TRBJ2-3
abundance: .
CDR3nt: TGCGCCAGCAGCTCCACTAGCGGGGTCTCAGATACGCAGTATTTT
CDR3aa: CASSSTSGVSDTQYF

d_gene: TRBD1
v_gene: TRBV5-5
j_gene: TRBJ2-7
abundance: .
CDR3nt: TGTGCCAGCAGAGAGACCGGGACAGGGCAATGGGAGCAGTACTTC
CDR3aa: CASRETGTGQWEQYF

d_gene: .
v_gene: TRBV4-1
j_gene: TRBJ2-7
abundance: .
CDR3nt: TGCGCCAGCAGCCAAACGGGGGACACCCCCGACAGGGAGCAGTACTTC
CDR3aa: CASSQTGDTPDREQYF

d_gene: .
v_gene: TRBV21-1
j_gene: TRBJ2-2
abundance: .
CDR3nt: TGTGCCAGCAGCCCCCCCCAGAGGACGGATACCGGGGAGCTGTTTTTT
CDR3aa: CASSPPQRTDTGELFF

d_gene: .
v_gene: TRBV6-5
j_gene: TRBJ2-7
abundance: .
CDR3nt: TGTGCCAGCAGCCCCAGGGGGAGGTCCTACGAGCAGTACTTC
CDR3aa: CASSPRGRSYEQYF

d_gene: TRBD2
v_gene: TRBV11-2
j_gene: TRBJ2-1
abundance: .
CDR3nt: TGTGCCAGCAGCTTAGCTACTAGCGGGGGCTCCTACAATGAGCAGTTCTTC
CDR3aa: CASSLATSGGSYNEQFF

d_gene: .
v_gene: TRBV5-1
j_gene: TRBJ1-1
abundance: .
CDR3nt: TGCGCCAGCAGCTTGGCCTCTCACCCGAACACTGAAGCTTTCTTT
CDR3aa: CASSLASHPNTEAFF

d_gene: .
v_gene: TRBV2
j_gene: TRBJ2-7
abundance: .
CDR3nt: TGTGCCAGCAGGCGTGGTCGCTACGAGCAGTACTTC
CDR3aa: CASRRGRYEQYF

d_gene: TRBD2
v_gene: TRBV6-4
j_gene: TRBJ2-3
abundance: once
CDR3nt: TGTGCCAGCAGTCCTAGCGGGGCTAGCACAGATACGCAGTATTTT
CDR3aa: CASSPSGASTDTQYF

d_gene: .
v_gene: TRBV12-5
j_gene: TRBJ2-7
abundance: .
CDR3nt: TGTGCTAGTGGTTTAAGTCAGGGTCTAAGCGGCGAGCAGTACTTC
CDR3aa: CASGLSQGLSGEQYF

d_gene: TRBD1
v_gene: TRBV5-6
j_gene: TRBJ1-1
abundance: .
CDR3nt: TGTGCCAGCAGCCCATGGACAGGGTATGTCGATGAAGCTTTCTTT
CDR3aa: CASSPWTGYVDEAFF

d_gene: .
v_gene: TRBV5-1
j_gene: TRBJ2-7
abundance: .
CDR3nt: TGCGCCAGCAGCCCGACCCGGGCGGTGCCCTACGAGCAGTACTTC
CDR3aa: CASSPTRAVPYEQYF

d_gene: .
v_gene: TRBV7-9
j_gene: TRBJ2-2
abundance: .
CDR3nt: TGTGCCAGCAGCTCCGGGACATTGAACACCGGGGAGCTGTTTTTT
CDR3aa: CASSSGTLNTGELFF

d_gene: TRBD1
v_gene: TRBV4-1
j_gene: TRBJ1-1
abundance: .
CDR3nt: TGCGCCAGCAGCCAAGGACAGGGGTCGGGTAGCACTGAAGCTTTCTTT
CDR3aa: CASSQGQGSGSTEAFF

d_gene: TRBD1
v_gene: TRBV10-3
j_gene: TRBJ2-7
abundance: .
CDR3nt: TGTGCCAGCAGTCGAGACTGGACAGGGTCCTACGAGCAGTACTTC
CDR3aa: CASSRDWTGSYEQYF

d_gene: .
v_gene: TRBV6-1
j_gene: TRBJ2-1
abundance: .
CDR3nt: TGTGCCAGCAGTGAGGTAGGGTCCAATGAGCAGTTCTTC
CDR3aa: CASSEVGSNEQFF

d_gene: .
v_gene: TRBV27
j_gene: TRBJ2-2
abundance: .
CDR3nt: TGTGCCAGCAGTCCGGGATACACCGGGGAGCTGTTTTTT
CDR3aa: CASSPGYTGELFF

d_gene: .
v_gene: TRBV19
j_gene: TRBJ2-5
abundance: .
CDR3nt: TGTGCCAGTAGTATTGACCAAGAGACCCAGTACTTC
CDR3aa: CASSIDQETQYF

d_gene: TRBD2
v_gene: TRBV19
j_gene: TRBJ2-7
abundance: medium-sized
CDR3nt: TGTGCCAGTAGTACGGGGGGCTACGAGCAGTACTTC
CDR3aa: CASSTGGYEQYF

d_gene: .
v_gene: TRBV6-6
j_gene: TRBJ2-7
abundance: .
CDR3nt: TGTGCCAGCAGTACGATTCTAGGGCACTACGAGCAGTACTTC
CDR3aa: CASSTILGHYEQYF

d_gene: TRBD1
v_gene: TRBV12-5
j_gene: TRBJ1-4
abundance: once
CDR3nt: TGTGCTAGTGGTTTGGTACCCTCGAACAGGGGAAGAAGCGAAAAACTGTTTTTT
CDR3aa: CASGLVPSNRGRSEKLFF

d_gene: TRBD2
v_gene: TRBV10-3
j_gene: TRBJ2-3
abundance: .
CDR3nt: TGCCCGTCCGGGGGGGGGCTAGCGGGAGCCCCCTGCACAGATACGCAGTATTTT
CDR3aa: CPSGGGLAGAPCTDTQYF

d_gene: TRBD1
v_gene: TRBV4-2
j_gene: TRBJ1-2
abundance: .
CDR3nt: TGTGCCAGCAGCCGGACGGTGAAGAACCGGGACAGAAATGGCTACACCTTC
CDR3aa: CASSRTVKNRDRNGYTF

d_gene: TRBD2
v_gene: TRBV4-2
j_gene: TRBJ2-3
abundance: .
CDR3nt: TGTGCCAGCAGCCAAGATCAGCGGGGGGGCCCAGATACGCAGTATTTT
CDR3aa: CASSQDQRGGPDTQYF

d_gene: .
v_gene: TRBV4-1
j_gene: TRBJ2-7
abundance: .
CDR3nt: TGCGCCAGCAGCCAAGAGGGGGGAGTCGACGAGCAGTACTTC
CDR3aa: CASSQEGGVDEQYF

d_gene: TRBD2
v_gene: TRBV10-3
j_gene: TRBJ2-7
abundance: .
CDR3nt: TGTGCCATCAGTGAGGGGGGGGTCCTAGCTAGCGAGCAGTACTTC
CDR3aa: CAISEGGVLASEQYF

d_gene: .
v_gene: TRBV28
j_gene: TRBJ2-7
abundance: .
CDR3nt: TGTGCCAGCAGTTTGACAACGGCCAAAATGCCCTCCTACGAGCAGTACTTC
CDR3aa: CASSLTTAKMPSYEQYF

d_gene: .
v_gene: TRBV27
j_gene: TRBJ1-5
abundance: .
CDR3nt: TGTGCCAGCAGACGGCAGGGCTTCGATCAGCCCCAGCATTTT
CDR3aa: CASRRQGFDQPQHF

d_gene: TRBD2
v_gene: TRBV28
j_gene: TRBJ2-4
abundance: .
CDR3nt: TGTGCCAGCATCCCTGGACTAGCGCCCCTAGCCAAAAACATTCAGTACTTC
CDR3aa: CASIPGLAPLAKNIQYF

d_gene: .
v_gene: TRBV7-9
j_gene: TRBJ1-2
abundance: .
CDR3nt: TGTGCCAGCAGCTTAACGACGGGACCTAACTATGGCTACACCTTC
CDR3aa: CASSLTTGPNYGYTF

d_gene: .
v_gene: TRBV4-2
j_gene: TRBJ1-2
abundance: .
CDR3nt: TGTGCCAGCAGCACTGGGGGGGTCCGTACCGGCTACACCTTC
CDR3aa: CASSTGGVRTGYTF

d_gene: .
v_gene: TRBV27
j_gene: TRBJ1-6
abundance: .
CDR3nt: TGTGCCAGCAGTTGGAGAGCGGTAGCCCCGAATTCACCCCTCCACTTT
CDR3aa: CASSWRAVAPNSPLHF

d_gene: .
v_gene: TRBV6-5
j_gene: TRBJ1-1
abundance: .
CDR3nt: TGTGCCAGCAGGGCCCCCGTGAACACTGAAGCTTTCTTT
CDR3aa: CASRAPVNTEAFF

d_gene: .
v_gene: TRBV13
j_gene: TRBJ1-2
abundance: .
CDR3nt: TGTGCCAGCAGCTCAGGGTCTCGGTATGGCTACACCTTC
CDR3aa: CASSSGSRYGYTF

d_gene: TRBD1
v_gene: TRBV13
j_gene: TRBJ2-1
abundance: .
CDR3nt: TGTGCCAGCAGCCCCAAAGGACAGGGTCACAATGAGCAGTTCTTC
CDR3aa: CASSPKGQGHNEQFF